Included here is one T cell receptor (beta chain) sequence, with context. Sequenced by immunoSEQ multiplex PCR; TCRdb stores in-frame clones only, minus some. The top ten hold roughly 36% of the sample, which has 75,000 to 90,000 clones, roughly three quarters seen once. This specimen belongs to a study of blood T cell repertoires in COVID-19. The CDR3 extends over 15 amino acids. Germline-derived CDR1 and CDR2 are SGDLS and YYNGEE. Losses at the gene ends were 2 bases for V and 2 bases for J; bases not matched to a gene: 4. The sequence derives from a man in his sixties with COVID-19, enrolled during active disease. J is TRBJ1-3 and V is TRBV9, with TRBD1 matching over 7 bases. Sequencing was performed on peripheral blood. DNA for the CDR3: TGTGCCAGCAGCGTGACTCAGGGGGCTGGAAACACCATATATTTT. Residues: CASSVTQGAGNTIYF.